This T cell receptor beta chain was found in a study of T cells after yellow fever vaccination. Study details: Preparing low-cell-number fractions relied on SMART-Seq v4 Ultra Low Input.

This clonotype was recorded many times. The CDR3 is 14 residues long. Germline V gene lookup returns CDR1 SGHRS and CDR2 YFSETQ. V lost 0 bases and J 6 bases, leaving 9 bases between the germline ends. A universal primer site and UMIs were added as TCR cDNA was made by 5'RACE template switching. One entry per CDR3 protein, called by TCRdb with MiXCR from the 5' RACE reads. The repertoire consists of under 150,000 distinct CDR3 sequences, with 7.7% occurring once and the leading ten covering approximately 0.78%. The chain is built from TRBV5-1 and TRBJ1-4; D unclear. The sequencing here drew on CD4+ T cells sorted from PBMCs, taken 5 days after the yellow fever booster vaccination. This TCR was sampled from a man in his thirties or forties who received the YFV17D yellow fever vaccine. DNA of the CDR3: TGCGCCAGCAGCTTGGCCAGTCATGATGAAAAACTGTTTTTT. Translating it yields CASSLASHDEKLFF.